The rows below give T cell receptor beta chains drawn from one sample of a study of neurological immune-mediated disorders. TCRdb re-called the 5' RACE reads through MiXCR, storing one row per CDR3 protein. The sample lists roughly 100,000 distinct CDR3 sequences; 9.5% to 14% were seen once. The sample was PBMCs. These receptors came from a female donor with HTLV-1-associated myelopathy (HAM/TSP). Each CDR3 is given with its conserved first and last residue. A D gene is named only where the DNA matches it firmly. Some rows have no size entry. The others give once, few or many, or a class for an expanded clone.

v_gene: TRBV10-3
j_gene: TRBJ2-4
abundance: .
d_gene: .
CDR3nt: TGTGCCATCAGCGCTCTTGGGGGATCAGGCATTCAGTACTTC
CDR3aa: CAISALGGSGIQYF

v_gene: TRBV5-1
j_gene: TRBJ2-4
abundance: few
d_gene: TRBD1
CDR3nt: TGCGCCAGCAGCTTGGCCTCCAGAGACAGGGCCGGCGCCAAAAACATTCAGTACTTC
CDR3aa: CASSLASRDRAGAKNIQYF

v_gene: TRBV20-1
j_gene: TRBJ2-2
abundance: many
d_gene: .
CDR3nt: TGCAGTGCTACCGACAACATCAACACCGGGGAGCTGTTTTTT
CDR3aa: CSATDNINTGELFF

v_gene: TRBV5-1
j_gene: TRBJ2-1
abundance: many
d_gene: TRBD1
CDR3nt: TGCGCCAGCAGGCCCGGGACAGGGGGGAATGAGCAGTTCTTC
CDR3aa: CASRPGTGGNEQFF

v_gene: TRBV10-3
j_gene: TRBJ1-5
abundance: .
d_gene: TRBD1
CDR3nt: TGTGCCATCAGTGAGACAGGGGATCAGCCCCAGCATTTT
CDR3aa: CAISETGDQPQHF

v_gene: TRBV28
j_gene: TRBJ2-1
abundance: .
d_gene: .
CDR3nt: TGTGCCAGCAGGATCGTTGATGAGCAGTTCTTC
CDR3aa: CASRIVDEQFF

v_gene: TRBV20-1
j_gene: TRBJ2-7
abundance: many
d_gene: TRBD2
CDR3nt: TGCAGTGCTAGAGAACATAGGGGACTAGCGGGGGCCCCCTACGAGCAGTACTTC
CDR3aa: CSAREHRGLAGAPYEQYF

v_gene: TRBV20-1
j_gene: TRBJ2-3
abundance: .
d_gene: TRBD2
CDR3nt: TGCAGTGCCGGGGGGTGGACAGATACGCAGTATTTT
CDR3aa: CSAGGWTDTQYF

v_gene: TRBV5-1
j_gene: TRBJ2-5
abundance: .
d_gene: TRBD2
CDR3nt: TGCGCCAGCAGCACCAGCGGGAAAGAGACCCAGTACTTC
CDR3aa: CASSTSGKETQYF

v_gene: TRBV5-8
j_gene: TRBJ2-7
abundance: few
d_gene: .
CDR3nt: TGTGCCAGCAGCTTTGGGTCGGGACACACATCCTACGAGCAGTACTTC
CDR3aa: CASSFGSGHTSYEQYF

v_gene: TRBV5-1
j_gene: TRBJ1-1
abundance: many
d_gene: .
CDR3nt: TGCGCCAGCAGCCTCGGCCCAGGGAACACTGAAGCTTTCTTT
CDR3aa: CASSLGPGNTEAFF

v_gene: TRBV7-9
j_gene: TRBJ2-5
abundance: many
d_gene: .
CDR3nt: TGTGCCAGCAGGTCTTTCCTCGACAGAGAAGAGACCCAGTACTTC
CDR3aa: CASRSFLDREETQYF

v_gene: TRBV6-5
j_gene: TRBJ2-3
abundance: many
d_gene: .
CDR3nt: TGTGCCAGCTATCAGGTTGGGAGCACAGATACGCAGTATTTT
CDR3aa: CASYQVGSTDTQYF

v_gene: TRBV6-5
j_gene: TRBJ2-2
abundance: .
d_gene: TRBD2
CDR3nt: TGTGCCAGTTCGGGGAGGGAGAAGGGCGCCGGGGAGCTGTTTTTT
CDR3aa: CASSGREKGAGELFF

v_gene: TRBV9
j_gene: TRBJ2-7
abundance: many
d_gene: .
CDR3nt: TGTGCCAGCAGCGTAGAGTGGTCGACCCCGGGACTGGCCTACGAGCAGTACTTC
CDR3aa: CASSVEWSTPGLAYEQYF

v_gene: TRBV20-1
j_gene: TRBJ1-5
abundance: many
d_gene: .
CDR3nt: TGCAGTGCCATAGACACAATTAATCAGCCCCAGCATTTT
CDR3aa: CSAIDTINQPQHF

v_gene: TRBV5-1
j_gene: TRBJ2-1
abundance: many
d_gene: .
CDR3nt: TGCGCCAGCACTGAACCTGGATCAGGTGGGCAGTTCTTC
CDR3aa: CASTEPGSGGQFF

v_gene: TRBV11-2
j_gene: TRBJ2-3
abundance: many
d_gene: .
CDR3nt: TGTGCCAGCAGCTCGAACACCGGGGCATATGCGCAGTATTTT
CDR3aa: CASSSNTGAYAQYF

v_gene: TRBV19
j_gene: TRBJ2-6
abundance: few
d_gene: TRBD1
CDR3nt: TGTGCCAGTAGCCGGACAGGGACTGGGGCCAACGTCCTGACTTTC
CDR3aa: CASSRTGTGANVLTF

v_gene: TRBV4-2
j_gene: TRBJ2-2
abundance: many
d_gene: .
CDR3nt: TGTGCCAGCTCCGAGGGACATACGAACACCGGGGAGCTGTTTTTT
CDR3aa: CASSEGHTNTGELFF

v_gene: TRBV3-1
j_gene: TRBJ2-3
abundance: many
d_gene: TRBD2
CDR3nt: TGTGCCAGCAGTAATCCCGGGACTAGCGGGGGAACAGATACGCAGTATTTT
CDR3aa: CASSNPGTSGGTDTQYF

v_gene: TRBV3-1
j_gene: TRBJ2-2
abundance: many
d_gene: TRBD2
CDR3nt: TGTGCCAGCAACATCGGCGGGGGGGCCGGGGAGCTGTTTTTT
CDR3aa: CASNIGGGAGELFF

v_gene: TRBV15
j_gene: TRBJ1-6
abundance: many
d_gene: .
CDR3nt: TGTGCCACCAGCAGAGTTGTAGGGGCGGGTTCACCCCTCCACTTT
CDR3aa: CATSRVVGAGSPLHF

v_gene: TRBV12-3/TRBV12-4
j_gene: TRBJ1-1
abundance: many
d_gene: .
CDR3nt: TGTGCCAGCAGTTTAGCGCTTGGGGGCACTGAAGCTTTCTTT
CDR3aa: CASSLALGGTEAFF

v_gene: TRBV5-6
j_gene: TRBJ2-3
abundance: many
d_gene: TRBD1
CDR3nt: TGTGCCAGCAGACTGGACAGGGGGAGGACAGATACGCAGTATTTT
CDR3aa: CASRLDRGRTDTQYF

v_gene: TRBV20-1
j_gene: TRBJ1-2
abundance: many
d_gene: .
CDR3nt: TGCAGTGCACCCCCAGGGGCGGGCTATGGCTACACCTTC
CDR3aa: CSAPPGAGYGYTF

v_gene: TRBV5-1
j_gene: TRBJ2-6
abundance: few
d_gene: .
CDR3nt: TGCGCCAGCAGCCCTTTTTGGACGCCAGGGGCCAACGTCCTGACTTTC
CDR3aa: CASSPFWTPGANVLTF

v_gene: TRBV6-2/TRBV6-3
j_gene: TRBJ1-5
abundance: .
d_gene: .
CDR3nt: TGTGCCAGCAGTTGGGACGGAAATCGGCCCCAGCATTTT
CDR3aa: CASSWDGNRPQHF

v_gene: TRBV5-1
j_gene: TRBJ1-2
abundance: many
d_gene: TRBD1
CDR3nt: TGCGCCAGCAGCTGGGATGGACAGGCGTTAACAGCTGATAACTATGGCTACACCTTC
CDR3aa: CASSWDGQALTADNYGYTF